One T cell receptor beta chain is described in this entry. This clonotype was counted a few times. Its target antigen remains unknown. Base-call qualities are not available, and no considerably larger clone is one nucleotide away. The entry originates in a study of T cell repertoires in cytomegalovirus infection (dated 2019 in TCRdb). Concerning the study at large: Because public TCR beta signatures pointed to carriage of CMV infection together with the matching HLA type, the HLA type of each donor mattered for the analysis.

Sequencing took place on an Illumina HiSeq 1500. TCRdb reworked the public reads: Q25 trimming with fastp, MiXCR clone assembly, productive beta chains retained. Under each unique CDR3 protein, matching rows form one entry showing the most common genes and DNA. The sample profile shows about 130,000 distinct CDR3 sequences; 7% to 9.5% of them were found once. About a tenth of the sample rests with the top ten. The CDR3 sequence holds 13 residues, the cysteine and phenylalanine included. Here the CDR3 DNA is all that survives: 39 bases in frame from base 1. V and J are trimmed by 4 bases and 4 bases, and the gene matches miss 4 bases of the junction. CDR1 and CDR2 were assigned from the germline V gene as SQVTM and ANQGSEA. Overall study results and their limits: Carriers of CMV infection plus the relevant HLA type were discriminated by the cumulative frequency of public TCR beta family members in the study cohort and in an independent approximately 360-donor cohort. The ex vivo response was dominated by HLA-C-restricted CMV-specific TCR beta clonotypes, which also provided the single most frequent clonotype in two of eight donors.

In this chain, TRBV29-1 is recombined with TRBJ1-1, with 9 junctional bases fitting TRBD1. The TCR sequence derives from a human donor in good health (CMV status not recorded). Some clones in this sample may be carry-over from other donors' samples. Source material: PBMCs. The CDR3 loop reads CSVVRDRVTEAFF. The DNA sequence follows: TGCAGCGTTGTTCGGGACAGGGTCACTGAAGCTTTCTTT.